A selection of T cell receptor beta chains follows, all from one sample in a study of T-cell reconstitution after alpha-beta-depleted transplantation in children. TCRdb used MiXCR to reprocess the PCR reads, holding one entry per CDR3 protein. The sample has about 120,000 distinct CDR3 sequences, 23% seen once; the top ten hold roughly a tenth. The input for sequencing was PBMCs, mostly from graft donor cells, taken 180 days after TCRalphabeta/CD19-depleted stem cell transplant. The receptors stem from a male patient under 10 years old who had a stem cell transplant for chronic granulomatous disease, so the T cells may come from the graft donor. Each CDR3 is given with its conserved first and last residue. Fields, in order: clone size, V gene, D gene, J gene, CDR3 DNA, CDR3 protein. D genes are given only for firm matches. Some rows mark clone size as missing; the rest say once, few, many or name a class of expanded clone.

>.|TRBV9|.|TRBJ2-3
TGTGCCAGCAGCGTAGCGGGAGTGGCTGATACGCAGTATTTT
CASSVAGVADTQYF
>many|TRBV9|.|TRBJ2-7
TGTGCCAGCAGTCCGCTCTCATCCTCCTACGAGCAGTACTTC
CASSPLSSSYEQYF
>many|TRBV10-3|.|TRBJ2-5
TGTGCCATCACCTCCTTCCGGGACCAGCCCGTATCGACCCAGTACTTC
CAITSFRDQPVSTQYF
>.|TRBV12-3/TRBV12-4|TRBD2|TRBJ2-2
TGTGCCAGCAGTTTCGTAGCGGGAGTAGACACCGGGGAGCTGTTTTTT
CASSFVAGVDTGELFF
>many|TRBV20-1|.|TRBJ1-5
TGCAGTGCTAGACCCGAGGCAGGGCCTAATCAGCCCCAGCATTTT
CSARPEAGPNQPQHF
>.|TRBV18|.|TRBJ2-5
TGTGCCAGCTCACCACCGGGGGAGACCCAGTACTTC
CASSPPGETQYF
>.|TRBV29-1|TRBD2|TRBJ2-1
TGCAGCGTGGCGGGAGGGGCCCGGCAGTTCTTC
CSVAGGARQFF
>many|TRBV5-5|TRBD1|TRBJ1-2
TGTGCCAGCAGCTCCTTAGGGACAGAGCATGGCTACACCTTC
CASSSLGTEHGYTF
>few|TRBV12-3/TRBV12-4|.|TRBJ1-6
TGTGCCAGCCGCGGGTCCCATAATTCACCCCTCCACTTT
CASRGSHNSPLHF
>few|TRBV20-1|.|TRBJ2-7
TGCAGTGCTAGAGATTTGAGGGCGGCAGCCTACGAGCAGTACTTC
CSARDLRAAAYEQYF
>.|TRBV20-1|.|TRBJ2-7
TGCAGTGCTAGGGGGGAGATCGACTACGAGCAGTACTTC
CSARGEIDYEQYF
>many|TRBV20-1|.|TRBJ1-2
TGCAGTGCTAGGGTTTCGGACTATGGCTACACCTTC
CSARVSDYGYTF
>.|TRBV11-2|TRBD2|TRBJ2-3
TGTGCCAGCAGCTTTAGCTCCGGGACTAGGATCACAGATACGCAGTATTTT
CASSFSSGTRITDTQYF
>many|TRBV29-1|.|TRBJ1-5
TGCAGCGTTCAGCCGGGACGGGATAGCAATCAGCCCCAGCATTTT
CSVQPGRDSNQPQHF
>.|TRBV15|.|TRBJ1-1
TGTGCCACCAGCAGAGATCTGATGAACACTGAAGCTTTCTTT
CATSRDLMNTEAFF
>many|TRBV20-1|.|TRBJ2-3
TGCAGTGCCCAACGGGCAGGGAGCACAGATACGCAGTATTTT
CSAQRAGSTDTQYF
>.|TRBV18|TRBD2|TRBJ2-3
TGTGCCAGCTCACCATTAACTAGCGGGCAGACAGATACGCAGTATTTT
CASSPLTSGQTDTQYF
>many|TRBV4-2|.|TRBJ2-3
TGTGCCAGCAACCAGGGGGGGGGCACAGATACGCAGTATTTT
CASNQGGGTDTQYF
>many|TRBV6-2/TRBV6-3|.|TRBJ2-2
TGTGCCAGCACCGTGACCCACACCGGGGAGCTGTTTTTT
CASTVTHTGELFF
>.|TRBV20-1|.|TRBJ2-7
TGCAGTGCTAGAGATCAGTGGGGGGACAGCACCTACGAGCAGTACTTC
CSARDQWGDSTYEQYF
>few|TRBV5-1|.|TRBJ2-7
TGCGCCAGCAGCTTGGACCAGAGCTACGAGCAGTACTTC
CASSLDQSYEQYF
>many|TRBV12-3/TRBV12-4|.|TRBJ2-2
TGTGCCAGCACATCCTGGGACTTAACCGGGGAGCTGTTTTTT
CASTSWDLTGELFF
>few|TRBV12-3/TRBV12-4|.|TRBJ2-7
TGTGCCAGCAGTAAGGGTTCCGAGCGGCCCTACGAGCAGTACTTC
CASSKGSERPYEQYF
>.|TRBV10-3|.|TRBJ2-5
TGTGCCATCAGGATGGAGGGAACCAAAGAGACCCAGTACTTC
CAIRMEGTKETQYF
>many|TRBV14|.|TRBJ2-1
TGTGCCAGCAGCCAAAGACTAGGGCCCTCCTACAATGAGCAGTTCTTC
CASSQRLGPSYNEQFF
>.|TRBV27|.|TRBJ1-5
TGTGCCAGCAGTTTATCGGGCGGCTATCAGCCCCAGCATTTT
CASSLSGGYQPQHF
>many|TRBV20-1|TRBD2|TRBJ2-1
TGCAGTGCTTCCCTAGCGGGAGGGCCCTACAATGAGCAGTTCTTC
CSASLAGGPYNEQFF
>many|TRBV12-3/TRBV12-4|TRBD2|TRBJ2-3
TGTGCCAGCACCCCCGACGCGGGGGGGCCACATACGCAGTATTTT
CASTPDAGGPHTQYF
>many|TRBV12-3/TRBV12-4|TRBD1|TRBJ2-5
TGTGCCAGCAGTCCCCGACAGGGGGAGGAGACCCAGTACTTC
CASSPRQGEETQYF
>.|TRBV5-1|TRBD2|TRBJ2-1
TGCGCCAGCAGCACCCCTACCGGGACTAGGATCGATGAGCAGTTCTTC
CASSTPTGTRIDEQFF
>many|TRBV29-1|.|TRBJ2-7
TGCAGCGTTGAAGAGGGCACTAGCTCCTACGAGCAGTACTTC
CSVEEGTSSYEQYF
>many|TRBV10-3|.|TRBJ2-1
TGTGCCATCAGTGAGTCAGGGCCCTACCAGGCGGGTGAGCAGTTCTTC
CAISESGPYQAGEQFF
>many|TRBV4-3|.|TRBJ2-7
TGCGCCAGCAGCCAATTTGTCCCCTCGGACTCAAGCACAAACGAGCAGTACTTC
CASSQFVPSDSSTNEQYF
>.|TRBV9|.|TRBJ2-7
TGTGCCAGCAGCGTAGCTACGGGGTACCAGCAGTACTTC
CASSVATGYQQYF
>.|TRBV12-3/TRBV12-4|.|TRBJ2-1
TGTGCCAGCAGTTTCCGCGCGCGGGAGCAGTTCTTC
CASSFRAREQFF
>few|TRBV5-1|.|TRBJ1-2
TGCGCCAGCAGCTTAGGGGACCACTATGGCTACACCTTC
CASSLGDHYGYTF
>.|TRBV15|TRBD2|TRBJ2-2
TGTGCCACCAGCAGAGATCGCACTAGCGGAATTACCGGGGAGCTGTTTTTT
CATSRDRTSGITGELFF
>few|TRBV28|.|TRBJ2-7
TGTGCCAGCAGTTCCCAGGGGTTCTACGAGCAGTACTTC
CASSSQGFYEQYF
>.|TRBV5-1|.|TRBJ1-3
TGCGCCAGCAGCGGTGACCCAGCTGGAAACACCATATATTTT
CASSGDPAGNTIYF
>few|TRBV29-1|TRBD2|TRBJ2-1
TGCAGCGGGTTCACTAGCGGCAATGAGCAGTTCTTC
CSGFTSGNEQFF
>many|TRBV15|TRBD2|TRBJ2-1
TGTGCCACCAGCAGAGATGCGGCGGGAGCTGCATTCGATGAGCAGTTCTTC
CATSRDAAGAAFDEQFF
>.|TRBV29-1|.|TRBJ2-5
TGCAGCGTCCGCTTCCAAGAGACCCAGTACTTC
CSVRFQETQYF
>few|TRBV6-2/TRBV6-3|TRBD1|TRBJ2-4
TGTGCCAGCAGTTACTCGACAGGGGGCCAAGACATTCAGTACTTC
CASSYSTGGQDIQYF
>.|TRBV15|.|TRBJ2-2
TGTGCCACCAACTCCGGGGAAAAGAACACCGGGGAGCTGTTTTTT
CATNSGEKNTGELFF